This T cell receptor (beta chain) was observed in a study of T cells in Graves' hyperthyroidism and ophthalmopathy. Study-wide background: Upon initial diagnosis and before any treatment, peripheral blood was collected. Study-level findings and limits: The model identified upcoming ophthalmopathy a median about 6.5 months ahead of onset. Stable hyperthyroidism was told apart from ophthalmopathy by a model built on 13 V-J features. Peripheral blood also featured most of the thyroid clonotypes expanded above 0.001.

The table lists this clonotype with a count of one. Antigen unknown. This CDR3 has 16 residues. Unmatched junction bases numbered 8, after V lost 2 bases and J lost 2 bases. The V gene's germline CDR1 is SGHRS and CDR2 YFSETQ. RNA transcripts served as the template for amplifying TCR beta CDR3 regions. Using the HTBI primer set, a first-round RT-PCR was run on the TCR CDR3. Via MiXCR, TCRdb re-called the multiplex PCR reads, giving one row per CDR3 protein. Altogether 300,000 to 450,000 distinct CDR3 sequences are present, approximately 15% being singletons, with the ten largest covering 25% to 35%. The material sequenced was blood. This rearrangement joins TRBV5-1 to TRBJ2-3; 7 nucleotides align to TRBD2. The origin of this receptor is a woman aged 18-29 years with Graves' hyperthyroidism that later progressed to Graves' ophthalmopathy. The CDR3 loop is CASSFGGGSDTDTQYF. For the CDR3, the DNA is TGCGCCAGCAGCTTTGGGGGGGGAAGTGACACAGATACGCAGTATTTT.